The source of this T cell receptor (beta chain) is a study of HIV-infected patients and healthy controls. Whole-study findings and limits: The authors saw processing only sixteen HIV-infected individuals as a major limitation on generality. MAIT alpha-chain CDR3s were frequent in healthy controls, depleted in HIV+.

Reverse transcription used around 500 ng RNA and constant-region primers for alpha and beta. Alpha and beta chain libraries were made separately by chain-specific third strand synthesis with multiplexing indices. TCRdb analysed the 5' RACE reads with MiXCR anew, one entry per CDR3 protein. The data show 6,600 or so distinct CDR3 sequences, about 9.7% seen once. CDR1 and CDR2 (germline): KGHSH, LQKENI. Between the trimmed V and J ends, which lost 5 bases and 5 bases, there was a span of 12 bases. This CDR3 has 13 amino acids. This clonotype was found many times. The antigen is unknown. Follow-up blood was drawn about 14 weeks, roughly three months, after antiretroviral therapy began. The repertoire came from unfractionated whole blood and reflected all unsorted peripheral T cells. The RNA source was an approximately 2.6 ml peripheral blood draw.

The receptor was isolated from an adult with HIV infection. This sample comprised blood, obtained during antiretroviral therapy. The gene calls are TRBV18 and TRBJ1-2; perhaps TRBD1 as D (5 bases). This CDR3 reads CASSSGKGYGYTF. The CDR3 DNA follows: TGTGCCAGCTCATCCGGCAAGGGGTATGGCTACACCTTC. Using reference TRBV18 and TRBJ1-2 for the parts outside the CDR3, the full variable domain is NAGVMQNPRHLVRRRGQEARLRCSPMKGHSHVYWYRQLPEEGLKFMVYLQKENIIDESGMPKERFSAEFPKEGPSILRIQQVVRGDSAAYFCASSSGKGYGYTFGSGTRLTVV.